Listed below are T cell receptor beta chains from one sample, sequenced in a study of T-cell reconstitution after alpha-beta-depleted transplantation in children. TCRdb called the PCR reads again in MiXCR, with one record for every CDR3 protein. The sample has almost 600,000 distinct CDR3 sequences; roughly 27% are singletons. The specimen was PBMCs, collected before TCRalphabeta/CD19-depleted stem cell transplant. The source of these receptors is a boy in the first two years of life with Wiskott-Aldrich syndrome, due to receive a stem cell transplant. Each CDR3 is given with its conserved first and last residue. The D gene is left open where the match is weak. Size is omitted from some rows. Given values are once, few, many or a class for expanded clones.

j_call | d_call | clone_size | v_call | cdr3_nt | cdr3_aa
TRBJ1-5 | . | . | TRBV7-2 | TGTGCCAGCAGCCCAGAGGGACATCAGCCCCAGCATTTT | CASSPEGHQPQHF
TRBJ2-7 | TRBD2 | . | TRBV4-1 | TGCGCCAGCAGCCTAGAGGGACTAGCGGGAGGAGGGACGGCCTACGAGCAGTACTTC | CASSLEGLAGGGTAYEQYF
TRBJ2-7 | . | . | TRBV5-1 | TGCGCCAGCAGCACCTGGGGCTCGACAGATCCCTACGAGCAGTACTTC | CASSTWGSTDPYEQYF
TRBJ2-5 | . | . | TRBV29-1 | TGCAGCTCAGGGCCCGGGAGCCAAGAGACCCAGTACTTC | CSSGPGSQETQYF
TRBJ2-1 | TRBD2 | . | TRBV20-1 | TGCAGTGCTAGAGCCCCTTTAGCGGGAGCACCCGGCGGTGAGCAGTTCTTC | CSARAPLAGAPGGEQFF
TRBJ2-1 | TRBD2 | . | TRBV5-1 | TGCGCCAGCAGCTTGGTTCTTAGCGGGAGCGCACCTGAGCAGTTCTTC | CASSLVLSGSAPEQFF
TRBJ2-1 | . | . | TRBV14 | TGTGCCAGCAGCCAAGAACAGGGAGAGCAGTTCTTC | CASSQEQGEQFF
TRBJ1-2 | . | few | TRBV12-3/TRBV12-4 | TGTGCCAGCAGTTTAGTCGTGCGCCCCTATGGCTACACCTTC | CASSLVVRPYGYTF
TRBJ2-3 | . | . | TRBV5-1 | TGCGCCAGCAGCTTGGGCCCAGAACAGGCGCAGTATTTT | CASSLGPEQAQYF
TRBJ1-1 | . | . | TRBV27 | TGTGCCAGCAGTTTATTCCCAGGCGCGAACACTGAAGCTTTCTTT | CASSLFPGANTEAFF
TRBJ2-1 | TRBD2 | few | TRBV7-9 | TGTGCCAGCAGCTTAGACGGGACTAGCATCAATGAGCAGTTCTTC | CASSLDGTSINEQFF
TRBJ1-1 | . | . | TRBV20-1 | TGCAGTGCTAGAAAATCGGGGCAGGGAGTCGGTGAAGCTTTCTTT | CSARKSGQGVGEAFF
TRBJ2-1 | . | . | TRBV5-1 | TGCGCCAGCAGCTTCGGGCGGGACAATGAGCAGTTCTTC | CASSFGRDNEQFF
TRBJ2-3 | TRBD2 | . | TRBV10-3 | TGTGCCATCAGTGAGATTAGCGGGAGGGCCTTGGATACGCAGTATTTT | CAISEISGRALDTQYF
TRBJ2-5 | . | . | TRBV11-2 | TGTGCCAGCAGCTTAAGGTTCCTGGGGTCCCAAGAGACCCAGTACTTC | CASSLRFLGSQETQYF
TRBJ2-3 | TRBD1 | few | TRBV20-1 | TGCAGTGCTATGCCGGGACAGGGGGAAGATACGCAGTATTTT | CSAMPGQGEDTQYF
TRBJ2-5 | . | . | TRBV5-1 | TGCGCCAGCAGCTTGACCCCAGGGGCCGTTGGGGAGACCCAGTACTTC | CASSLTPGAVGETQYF
TRBJ1-2 | . | few | TRBV10-3 | TGTGCCATCAGTGAGATGAGGGGGTATGGCTACACCTTC | CAISEMRGYGYTF
TRBJ2-1 | . | few | TRBV7-9 | TGTGCCAGCAGCCCGGACCTTAGCTCCTACAATGAGCAGTTCTTC | CASSPDLSSYNEQFF
TRBJ2-5 | . | . | TRBV21-1 | TGTGCCAGCAGCAAAGCTCGGCTAGCGGGAGAAGAGACCCAGTACTTC | CASSKARLAGEETQYF
TRBJ1-1 | . | . | TRBV29-1 | TGCAGCGTAGCTTTTAGGGACTCCCAGAAGCATGAAGCTTTCTTT | CSVAFRDSQKHEAFF
TRBJ1-1 | TRBD1 | . | TRBV5-1 | TGCGCCAGCAGCCAAGACAGGGTTTGGGCCACTGAAGCTTTCTTT | CASSQDRVWATEAFF
TRBJ2-3 | . | . | TRBV7-2 | TGTGCCAGCAGCCTCCACGATACGCAGTATTTT | CASSLHDTQYF
TRBJ1-1 | TRBD1 | . | TRBV27 | TGTGCCAGCAGTAGACAGGGGCGCGCGAACACTGAAGCTTTCTTT | CASSRQGRANTEAFF
TRBJ2-3 | TRBD1 | few | TRBV15 | TGTGCCACCAGCGTACAGGGGGCGCGGGGAGATACGCAGTATTTT | CATSVQGARGDTQYF
TRBJ1-1 | TRBD1 | . | TRBV7-6 | TGTGCCAGCAGCTTTGGCCCAACCTGGGCGACAGGGGGAGCTTTCTTT | CASSFGPTWATGGAFF
TRBJ2-7 | TRBD1 | few | TRBV5-1 | TGCGCCAGCAGCTTCGGGACAGGGGGAGAGCAGTACTTC | CASSFGTGGEQYF
TRBJ2-5 | TRBD2 | few | TRBV5-1 | TGCGCCAGCAGCTTGTTCACTAGCGGGAGTTCGGAGACCCAGTACTTC | CASSLFTSGSSETQYF
TRBJ2-1 | TRBD2 | . | TRBV5-1 | TGCGCCAGCAGCGGAGGACTAGCGGCTAGCAATGAGCAGTTCTTC | CASSGGLAASNEQFF
TRBJ2-1 | TRBD2 | . | TRBV10-3 | TGTGCCATCAGTGAGTCGAGGCTGGGACTAGCGAGTGAGCAGTTCTTC | CAISESRLGLASEQFF
TRBJ1-2 | . | . | TRBV10-3 | TGTGCCATCAGTGTGGCAGAACATAACTATGGCTACACCTTC | CAISVAEHNYGYTF
TRBJ2-7 | TRBD2 | . | TRBV12-3/TRBV12-4 | TGTGCCAGCAGTTCCGGGACTACCAACATCTACGAGCAGTACTTC | CASSSGTTNIYEQYF